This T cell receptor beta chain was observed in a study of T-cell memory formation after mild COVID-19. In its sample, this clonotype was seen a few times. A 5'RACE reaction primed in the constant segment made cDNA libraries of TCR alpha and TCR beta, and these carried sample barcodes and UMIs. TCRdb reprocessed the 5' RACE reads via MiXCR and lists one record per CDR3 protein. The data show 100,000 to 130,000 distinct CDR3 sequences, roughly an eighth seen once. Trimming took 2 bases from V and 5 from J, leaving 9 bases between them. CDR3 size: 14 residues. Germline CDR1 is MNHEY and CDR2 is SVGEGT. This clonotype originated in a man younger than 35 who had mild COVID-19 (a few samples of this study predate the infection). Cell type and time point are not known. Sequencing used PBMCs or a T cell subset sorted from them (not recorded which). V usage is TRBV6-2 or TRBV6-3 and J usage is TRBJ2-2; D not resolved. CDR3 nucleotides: TGTGCCAGCAGTTACGGCAGCATTACCGGGGAGCTGTTTTTT. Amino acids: CASSYGSITGELFF.